These 2 T cell receptor beta chains originate from one sample sequenced in a study of blood T cell repertoires in COVID-19. Sequenced by immunoSEQ multiplex PCR; TCRdb stores in-frame clones only, minus some. The repertoire holds more than 150,000 clones, roughly four fifths seen once, with about 6.4% in the top ten. Material: peripheral blood. The receptors stem from a human donor in a cohort sampled during active COVID-19.

This clone was observed a single time. V usage is TRBV9 and J usage is TRBJ1-4; TRBD1 matches at 8 bases. Unmatched junction bases numbered 7, after V lost 0 bases and J lost 3 bases. CDR3 length: 17 amino acids. Germline V lookup: CDR1 SGDLS, CDR2 YYNGEE. The CDR3 nucleotides read TGTGCCAGCAGCGTAGAGCCAGGGGGCCCGGCTAATGAAAAACTGTTTTTT. This sequence encodes CASSVEPGGPANEKLFF. Full variable domain (rest looked up from reference TRBV9 and TRBJ1-4): DSGVTQTPKHLITATGQRVTLRCSPRSGDLSVYWYQQSLDQGLQFLIQYYNGEERAKGNILERFSAQQFPDLHSELNLSSLELGDSALYFCASSVEPGGPANEKLFFGSGTQLSVL.

The chain combines TRBV5-1 with TRBJ2-7; possibly TRBD2 for D (5 bases). There are 14 residues in the CDR3. Germline CDR1 is SGHRS and CDR2 is YFSETQ. The V end lost 6 bases, the J end lost 1 base, and 14 bases lay between the germline ends. The CDR3 region is CASNVGGPSYEQYF. The CDR3 DNA reads TGCGCCAGCAACGTTGGAGGACCGTCCTACGAGCAGTACTTC.